One and the same sample provided the 15 T cell receptor beta chains below, sequenced in a study of CD8+ T cells in alopecia areata. Extraction and reverse transcription of RNA yielded cDNA as the sequencing template. The repertoire was sequenced with immunoSEQ multiplex PCR; TCRdb's copy has only in-frame clones and lacks some. There are about 97,000 clones in the sample; around 38% occur only once, and 1% to 1.5% lies in the top ten. Sequencing was carried out using CD4+ T cells sorted from blood. Every receptor here comes from a human donor with alopecia areata.

The chain employs TRBV5-1 and TRBJ1-1; perhaps TRBD1 as D (5 bases). V was pared by 4 bases and J by 1 base, with 17 bases between. Looked up from germline, CDR1 is SGHRS and CDR2 is YFSETQ. CDR3 length equals 16 residues. The CDR3 region is CASSDGTPEKNTEAFF. In DNA, the CDR3 is TGCGCCAGCAGCGACGGGACCCCCGAGAAGAACACTGAAGCTTTCTTT.

Turning to this clone: Given a much more abundant clone one base away, this may be a read error. The identical CDR3 is also encoded by other nucleotide sequences in the sample. This sequence joins TRBV7-9 and TRBJ2-3; 7 bases map to TRBD2. In germline, CDR1 is SEHNR, CDR2 FQNEAQ (reference sequence). After removal of 5 bases from V and 2 bases from J, the junction contained 4 bases not matched to a gene. CDR3 length: 14 amino acids. CDR3 in amino acids: CASSPSGNTDTQYF. CDR3 bases: TGTGCCAGCAGCCCGAGCGGGAACACAGATACGCAGTATTTT.

There are a few counts of this clone. This chain uses TRBV7-9 with TRBJ2-5; 9 nucleotides match TRBD2. The CDR3 runs 13 residues. J gave up 5 bases and V 8 bases, and 6 bases lay outside the gene matches. Germline lookup yields CDR1 SEHNR and CDR2 FQNEAQ (reference sequence). For the CDR3, the DNA is TGTGCCAGCCAGCGGGAGGTTCGGGAGACCCAGTACTTC. Encoded protein: CASQREVRETQYF.

This clone has only a few counts. The rearrangement links TRBV30 to TRBJ1-6; 8 bases align to TRBD1. This CDR3 spans 14 amino acids. After removal of 2 bases from V and 7 bases from J, the junction contained 4 bases not matched to a gene. CDR1 and CDR2 from the germline V gene are GTSNPN and SVGIG (reference sequence). Here the CDR3 reads CAWSSGQENSPLHF. DNA of the CDR3: TGTGCCTGGAGTTCGGGACAGGAGAATTCACCCCTCCACTTT.

This clone has just a few counts. The same CDR3 is also encoded by other DNA sequences in this sample. This sequence joins TRBV30 and TRBJ2-1; no clear D. In germline, CDR1 is GTSNPN, CDR2 SVGIG (reference sequence). The V end lost 0 bases, the J end lost 4 bases, and 4 bases lay between the germline ends. This CDR3 spans 12 amino acids. The CDR3 sequence: CAWSVGYNEQFF. The DNA for the CDR3 is TGTGCCTGGAGTGTAGGGTACAATGAGCAGTTCTTC.

The chain carries TRBV30 and TRBJ2-5, with D tentatively TRBD1 or TRBD2 (5 bases each). Trimming removed 5 bases at V and 1 base at J, with 17 bases between. CDR3 length equals 15 residues. The germline gives CDR1 GTSNPN, CDR2 SVGIG (reference sequence). For the CDR3, the DNA is TGTGCCTGGCGACTTCACCCGGGACCCCAAGAGACCCAGTACTTC. Protein: CAWRLHPGPQETQYF.

This clone was counted a few times. The V and J genes are TRBV7-2 and TRBJ2-3; perhaps TRBD1 as D (6 bases). V lost 4 bases, J lost 4 bases, and 9 bases lay in between. CDR3 length equals 13 residues. Germline V gene sequence: CDR1 SGHTA, CDR2 FQGNSA. The CDR3 sequence is CASSSRQADTQYF. The CDR3 nucleotides are TGTGCCAGCAGCTCTCGACAGGCAGATACGCAGTATTTT.

This clone was counted between two and nine times. This rearrangement joins TRBV9 to TRBJ2-7; 7 bases match TRBD1. Looked up from germline, CDR1 is SGDLS and CDR2 is YYNGEE. The CDR3 has 13 amino acids. The junction had 13 bases not matched to a gene; V was cut back by 7 bases and J by 9 bases. CDR3 loop: CASGRDRDLGQYF. For the CDR3, the DNA is TGTGCCAGCGGCCGGGACAGAGACTTAGGGCAGTACTTC.

The J gene is TRBJ1-1, the V gene TRBV27; the D gene is possibly TRBD1 (5 bases). Deletions cut 0 bases from V and 1 base from J, with 15 bases between. The CDR3 runs to 17 residues. The germline V gene has CDR1 MNHEY and CDR2 SMNVEV (reference sequence). Here the CDR3 DNA reads TGTGCCAGCAGTTTATCGGTCTTGAGGGGCGGGAACACTGAAGCTTTCTTT. Translated, it gives CASSLSVLRGGNTEAFF.

In its sample, this clone was seen a few times. The chain links TRBV7-2 to TRBJ2-7, with D perhaps given as TRBD1 or TRBD2 (5 bases each). The CDR3 has 15 amino acids. CDR1 is SGHTA and CDR2 is FQGNSA in the germline V gene. Trimming pared 0 bases from V and 1 base from J, leaving 10 bases between. DNA for the CDR3: TGTGCCAGCAGCTTAGCAGGGGACCCTTCCTACGAGCAGTACTTC. Protein sequence: CASSLAGDPSYEQYF.

The V call is TRBV5-1, the J call TRBJ2-1, with unresolved D. The V gene's germline CDR1 is SGHRS and CDR2 YFSETQ. V was clipped by 0 bases and J by 2 bases, with 12 bases between them. The CDR3 consists of 16 residues. The CDR3 here is CASSLGTLFAYNEQFF. For the CDR3, the DNA is TGCGCCAGCAGCTTGGGGACCCTCTTTGCCTACAATGAGCAGTTCTTC.

This clone appeared a few times. CDR3 loop: CSVEDGGDEQYF. CDR3 bases: TGCAGCGTTGAAGATGGGGGAGACGAGCAGTACTTC. This rearrangement joins TRBV29-1 to TRBJ2-7, with D perhaps being TRBD1 or TRBD2 (5 bases each). Germline V gene data show CDR1 as SQVTM and CDR2 as ANQGSEA. The CDR3 runs 12 residues. Trimming took 0 bases from V and 5 from J, leaving 8 bases between them.

The V and J genes are TRBV5-1 and TRBJ2-2, with 7 bases matching TRBD2. This CDR3 spans 15 amino acids. The germline gives CDR1 SGHRS, CDR2 YFSETQ. V was clipped by 5 bases and J by 1 base; unmatched bases: 5. CDR3 loop: CASSILAENTGELFF. The CDR3 coding sequence is TGCGCCAGCAGTATCCTAGCGGAGAACACCGGGGAGCTGTTTTTT.

The J gene is TRBJ2-5, the V gene TRBV9; TRBD1 matches 7 bases. Per germline, CDR1 SGDLS and CDR2 YYNGEE. This CDR3 comprises 14 residues. Unmatched junction bases numbered 4, after V lost 3 bases and J lost 2 bases. CDR3 sequence: CASSASGQQETQYF. The CDR3 DNA is TGTGCCAGCAGCGCCTCGGGACAGCAAGAGACCCAGTACTTC.

This chain connects TRBV23-1 to TRBJ2-7, with D possibly being TRBD2 (5 bases). TRBV23-1 is noted as an ORF with a role that remains uncertain. The CDR3 is 13 residues long. Between the trimmed V and J ends, which lost 0 bases and 9 bases, there was a span of 12 bases. CDR3 sequence: CASSQSVCRGQYF. The CDR3 DNA reads TGCGCCAGCAGTCAATCGGTTTGTCGGGGGCAGTACTTC.